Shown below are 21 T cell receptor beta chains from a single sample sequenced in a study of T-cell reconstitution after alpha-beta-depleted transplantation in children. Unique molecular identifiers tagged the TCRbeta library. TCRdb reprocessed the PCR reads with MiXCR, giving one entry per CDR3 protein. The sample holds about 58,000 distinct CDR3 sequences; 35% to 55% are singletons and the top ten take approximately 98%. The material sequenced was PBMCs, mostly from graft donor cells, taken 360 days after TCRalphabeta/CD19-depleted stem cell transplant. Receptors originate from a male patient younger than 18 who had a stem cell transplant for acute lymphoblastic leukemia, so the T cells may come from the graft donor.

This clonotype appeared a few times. CDR3 nucleotides: TGCGCCAGCAGCTTGGGACTAGACACAGATACGCAGTATTTT. This codes for CASSLGLDTDTQYF. The gene calls are TRBV5-1 and TRBJ2-3; TRBD2 is a possible D gene (6 bases). From germline, CDR1 is SGHRS and CDR2 YFSETQ. V was shortened by 0 bases and J by 2 bases, with 7 bases between the two germline ends. The CDR3 is 14 residues long.

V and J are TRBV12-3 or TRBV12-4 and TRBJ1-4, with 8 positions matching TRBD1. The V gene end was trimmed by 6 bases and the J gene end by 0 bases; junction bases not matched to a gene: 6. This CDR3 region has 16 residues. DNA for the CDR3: TGTGCCAGCAGCCAGGACAGGGTATCAACTAATGAAAAACTGTTTTTT. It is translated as CASSQDRVSTNEKLFF.

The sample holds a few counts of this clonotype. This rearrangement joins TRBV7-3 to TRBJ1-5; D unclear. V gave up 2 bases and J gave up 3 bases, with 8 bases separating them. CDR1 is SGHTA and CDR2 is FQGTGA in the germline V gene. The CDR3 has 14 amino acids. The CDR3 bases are TGTGCCAGCAGCTTATCACAGTCCAATCAGCCCCAGCATTTT. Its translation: CASSLSQSNQPQHF. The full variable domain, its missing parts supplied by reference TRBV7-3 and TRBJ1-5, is GAGVSQTPSNKVTEKGKYVELRCDPISGHTALYWYRQSLGQGPEFLIYFQGTGAADDSGLPNDRFFAVRPEGSVSTLKIQRTERGDSAVYLCASSLSQSNQPQHFGDGTRLSIL.

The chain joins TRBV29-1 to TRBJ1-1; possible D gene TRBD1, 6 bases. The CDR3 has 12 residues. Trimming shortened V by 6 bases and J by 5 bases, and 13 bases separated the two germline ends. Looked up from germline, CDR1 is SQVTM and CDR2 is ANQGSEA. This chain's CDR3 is CSVMTGRTEAFF. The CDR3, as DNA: TGCAGCGTAATGACAGGCCGAACTGAAGCTTTCTTT.

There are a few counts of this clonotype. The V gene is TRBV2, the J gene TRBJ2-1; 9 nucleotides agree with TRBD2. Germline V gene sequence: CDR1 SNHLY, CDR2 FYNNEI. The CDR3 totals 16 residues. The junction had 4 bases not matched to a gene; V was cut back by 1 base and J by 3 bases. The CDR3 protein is CASSEVRLAVYNEQFF. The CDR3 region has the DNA TGTGCCAGCAGTGAAGTCCGACTAGCGGTCTACAATGAGCAGTTCTTC. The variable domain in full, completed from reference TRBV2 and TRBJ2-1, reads EPEVTQTPSHQVTQMGQEVILRCVPISNHLYFYWYRQILGQKVEFLVSFYNNEISEKSEIFDDQFSVERPDGSNFTLKIRSTKLEDSAMYFCASSEVRLAVYNEQFFGPGTRLTVL.

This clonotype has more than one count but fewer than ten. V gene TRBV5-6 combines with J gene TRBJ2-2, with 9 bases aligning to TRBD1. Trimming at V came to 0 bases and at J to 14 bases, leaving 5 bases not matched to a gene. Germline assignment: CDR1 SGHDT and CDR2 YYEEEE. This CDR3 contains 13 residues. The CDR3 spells CASSLEEGQGLFF. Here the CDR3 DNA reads TGTGCCAGCAGCTTGGAGGAGGGACAGGGCCTGTTTTTT.

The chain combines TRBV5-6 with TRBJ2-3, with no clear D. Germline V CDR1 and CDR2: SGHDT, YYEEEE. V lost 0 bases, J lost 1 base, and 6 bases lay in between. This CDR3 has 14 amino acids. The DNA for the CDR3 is TGTGCCAGCAGCTTGGACACTCGCACAGATACGCAGTATTTT. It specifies CASSLDTRTDTQYF.

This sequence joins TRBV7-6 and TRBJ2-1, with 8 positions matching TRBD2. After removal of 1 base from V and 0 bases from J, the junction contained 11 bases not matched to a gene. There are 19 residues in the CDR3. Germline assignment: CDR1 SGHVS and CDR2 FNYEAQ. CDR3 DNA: TGTGCCAGCAGCTTAGTCGGGACTAGATCGGGCGGCTCCTACAATGAGCAGTTCTTC. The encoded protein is CASSLVGTRSGGSYNEQFF.

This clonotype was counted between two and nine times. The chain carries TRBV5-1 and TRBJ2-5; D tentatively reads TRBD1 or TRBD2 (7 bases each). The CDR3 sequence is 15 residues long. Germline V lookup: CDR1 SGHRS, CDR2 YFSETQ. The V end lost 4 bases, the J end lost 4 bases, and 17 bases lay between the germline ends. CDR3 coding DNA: TGCGCCAGCAGCCAGATGACAGGGAGGGGAGAGACCCAGTACTTC. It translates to CASSQMTGRGETQYF.

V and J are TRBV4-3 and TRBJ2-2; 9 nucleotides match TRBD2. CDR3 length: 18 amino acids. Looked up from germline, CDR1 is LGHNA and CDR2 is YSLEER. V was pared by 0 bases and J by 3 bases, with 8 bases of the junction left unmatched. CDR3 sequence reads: CASSQDRGSGGYTGELFF. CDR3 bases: TGCGCCAGCAGCCAAGATCGGGGTAGCGGGGGTTACACCGGGGAGCTGTTTTTT.

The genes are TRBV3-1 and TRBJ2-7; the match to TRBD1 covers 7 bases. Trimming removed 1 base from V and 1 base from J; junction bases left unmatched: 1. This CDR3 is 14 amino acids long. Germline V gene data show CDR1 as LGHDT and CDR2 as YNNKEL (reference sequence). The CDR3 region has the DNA TGTGCCAGCAGCCAAGGGACAGGATCCTACGAGCAGTACTTC. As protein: CASSQGTGSYEQYF.

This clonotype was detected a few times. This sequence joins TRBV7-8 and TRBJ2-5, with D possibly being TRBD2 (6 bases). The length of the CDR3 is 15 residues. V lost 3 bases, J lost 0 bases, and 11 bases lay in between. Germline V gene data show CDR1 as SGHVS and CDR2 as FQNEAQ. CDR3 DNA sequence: TGTGCCAGCAGCTTTCTTGGGGGGAACCAAGAGACCCAGTACTTC. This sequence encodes CASSFLGGNQETQYF.

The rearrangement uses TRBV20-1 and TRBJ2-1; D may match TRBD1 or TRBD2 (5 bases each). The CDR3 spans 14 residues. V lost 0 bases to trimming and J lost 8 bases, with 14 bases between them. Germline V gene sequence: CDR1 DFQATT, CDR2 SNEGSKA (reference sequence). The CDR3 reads CSARDPRAGYEQFF. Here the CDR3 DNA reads TGCAGTGCTAGAGACCCGAGGGCAGGGTATGAGCAGTTCTTC.

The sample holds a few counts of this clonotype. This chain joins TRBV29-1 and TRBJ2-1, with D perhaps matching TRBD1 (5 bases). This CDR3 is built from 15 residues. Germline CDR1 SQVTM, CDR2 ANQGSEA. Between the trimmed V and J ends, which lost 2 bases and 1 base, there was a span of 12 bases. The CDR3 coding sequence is TGCAGCGTTGAAAGGGGTGTAGGGTCCTACAATGAGCAGTTCTTC. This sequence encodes CSVERGVGSYNEQFF.

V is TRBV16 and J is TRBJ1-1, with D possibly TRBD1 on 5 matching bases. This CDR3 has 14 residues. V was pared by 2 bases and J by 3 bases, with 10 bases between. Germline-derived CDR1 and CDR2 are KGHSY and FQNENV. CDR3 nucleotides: TGTGCCAGCAGCCAAACCACGGGGGACACTGAAGCTTTCTTT. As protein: CASSQTTGDTEAFF. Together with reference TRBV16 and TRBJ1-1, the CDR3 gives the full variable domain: GEEVAQTPKHLVRGEGQKAKLYCAPIKGHSYVFWYQQVLKNEFKFLISFQNENVFDETGMPKERFSAKCLPNSPCSLEIQATKLEDSAVYFCASSQTTGDTEAFFGQGTRLTVV.

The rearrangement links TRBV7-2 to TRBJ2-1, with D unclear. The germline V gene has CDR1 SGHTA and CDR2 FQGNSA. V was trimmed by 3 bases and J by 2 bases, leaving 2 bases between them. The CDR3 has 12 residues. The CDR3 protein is CASSLPYNEQFF. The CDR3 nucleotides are TGTGCCAGCAGCTTGCCCTACAATGAGCAGTTCTTC.

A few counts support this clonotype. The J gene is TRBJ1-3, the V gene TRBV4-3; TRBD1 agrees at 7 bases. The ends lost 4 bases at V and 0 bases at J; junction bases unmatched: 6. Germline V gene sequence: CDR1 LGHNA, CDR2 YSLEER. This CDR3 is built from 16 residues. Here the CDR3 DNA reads TGCGCCAGCAGCCGCGGACAGGCGGACTCTGGAAACACCATATATTTT. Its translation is CASSRGQADSGNTIYF.

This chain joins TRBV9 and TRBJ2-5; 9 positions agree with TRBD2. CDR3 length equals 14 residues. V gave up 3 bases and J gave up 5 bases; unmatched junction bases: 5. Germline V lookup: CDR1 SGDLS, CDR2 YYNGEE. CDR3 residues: CASSDSGGGETQYF. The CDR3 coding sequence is TGTGCCAGCAGCGATAGCGGGGGTGGGGAGACCCAGTACTTC.

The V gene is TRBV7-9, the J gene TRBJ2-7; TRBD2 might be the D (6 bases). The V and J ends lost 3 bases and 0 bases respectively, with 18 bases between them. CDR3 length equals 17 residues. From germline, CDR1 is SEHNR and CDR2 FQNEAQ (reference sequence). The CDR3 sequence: CASSFGSLPGVSYEQYF. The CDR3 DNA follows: TGTGCCAGCAGCTTCGGTTCCCTCCCGGGAGTCTCCTACGAGCAGTACTTC.

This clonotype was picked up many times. The CDR3: CASSLGQVYEQYF. As DNA, the CDR3 is TGTGCCAGCAGTTTAGGACAGGTCTACGAGCAGTACTTC. The chain joins TRBV12-3 or TRBV12-4 to TRBJ2-7; D might be TRBD1 (6 bases). V lost 1 base to trimming and J lost 3 bases, with 7 bases between them. The CDR3 covers 13 residues.

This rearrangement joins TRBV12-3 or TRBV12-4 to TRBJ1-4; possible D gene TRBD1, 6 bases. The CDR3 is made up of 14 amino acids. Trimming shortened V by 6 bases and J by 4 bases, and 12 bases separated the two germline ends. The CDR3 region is CASSPGAFNEKLFF. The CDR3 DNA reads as TGTGCCAGCAGCCCGGGGGCCTTTAATGAAAAACTGTTTTTT.